What follows describes a single T cell receptor beta chain. Its target is not known. This CDR3 contains 15 residues. Trimming left V 7 bases short and J 1 base short, with 16 bases between. The germline CDR1 and CDR2 sequences are MDHEN and SYDVKM. These data are taken from a study of T cell repertoires in cytomegalovirus infection. TCRdb processed the reads anew with MiXCR; each CDR3 protein has one entry. Of 570,000 or so distinct CDR3 sequences listed, around two fifths are singletons. The sequencing here drew on cultured PBMCs, taken from culture after CMV antigen stimulation. This sequence originates from a human donor in good health (CMV status not recorded). Some clones in this sample may be carry-over from other donors' samples. This chain connects TRBV28 to TRBJ1-1; maybe TRBD1 (5 bases). As DNA, the CDR3 is TGTGCCAGCATCGACCCAGGGATAAGGAACACTGAAGCTTTCTTT. It yields the protein CASIDPGIRNTEAFF.